The sequence of this TCR beta chain was determined in a study of blood T cell repertoires in COVID-19. Study information: PBMCs, B-cell-depleted T cells, or T cells provided the cDNA or gDNA that made up the material.

Original processing notes: For nucleated cells, counts were estimated from reference gene primer amplification. The protocol was immunoSEQ multiplex PCR, while the TCRdb copy is restricted to in-frame clones and leaves out a portion. Clonal size and the V and J genes are those of that table, whereas D and trimming came from the DNA. The table has about 200,000 clones, about 80% seen once. Symptom resolution, clearance, or two negative PCRs marked the recovered donors of Cohort 3. In the case of this clone: Distinct nucleotide sequences in the sample also encode this CDR3.

Sequencing used PBMCs or T cells enriched from blood (not recorded which). This TCR came from a man between 35 and 55 years old who had recovered from COVID-19.

The CDR3 is CASSLGGRAYEQYF. DNA for the CDR3: TGCGCCAGCAGCTTGGGAGGTCGAGCCTACGAGCAGTACTTC. The gene calls are TRBV5-1 and TRBJ2-7; D is uncertain. Germline V CDR1 and CDR2: SGHRS, YFSETQ. Deletions cut 0 bases from V and 2 bases from J, with 9 bases between. The CDR3 runs 14 residues.